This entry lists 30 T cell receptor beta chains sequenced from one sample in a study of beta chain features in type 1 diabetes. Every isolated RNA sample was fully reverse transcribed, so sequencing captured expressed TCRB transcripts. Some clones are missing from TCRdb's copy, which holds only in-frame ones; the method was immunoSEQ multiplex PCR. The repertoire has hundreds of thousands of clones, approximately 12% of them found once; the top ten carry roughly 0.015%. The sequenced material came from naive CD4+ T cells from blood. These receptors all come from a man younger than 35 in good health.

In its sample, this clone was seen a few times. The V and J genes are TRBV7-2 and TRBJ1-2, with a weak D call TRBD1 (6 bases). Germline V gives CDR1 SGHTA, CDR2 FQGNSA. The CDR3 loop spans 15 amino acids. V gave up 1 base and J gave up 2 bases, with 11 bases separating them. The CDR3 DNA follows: TGTGCCAGCAGCTTAGTTGGGGGCCCGAACTATGGCTACACCTTC. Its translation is CASSLVGGPNYGYTF.

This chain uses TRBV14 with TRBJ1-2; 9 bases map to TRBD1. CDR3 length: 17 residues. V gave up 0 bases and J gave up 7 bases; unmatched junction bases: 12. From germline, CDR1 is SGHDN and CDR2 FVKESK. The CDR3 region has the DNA TGTGCCAGCAGCCAAGATCTCGCAGGGACAGGGACGGGTGGCTACACCTTC. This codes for CASSQDLAGTGTGGYTF.

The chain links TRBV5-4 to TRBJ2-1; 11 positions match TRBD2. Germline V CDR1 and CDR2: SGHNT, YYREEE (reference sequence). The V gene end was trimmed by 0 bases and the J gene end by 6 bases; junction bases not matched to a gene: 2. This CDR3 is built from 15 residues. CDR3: CASSLATSGINEQFF. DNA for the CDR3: TGTGCCAGCAGCTTGGCGACTAGCGGGATCAATGAGCAGTTCTTC.

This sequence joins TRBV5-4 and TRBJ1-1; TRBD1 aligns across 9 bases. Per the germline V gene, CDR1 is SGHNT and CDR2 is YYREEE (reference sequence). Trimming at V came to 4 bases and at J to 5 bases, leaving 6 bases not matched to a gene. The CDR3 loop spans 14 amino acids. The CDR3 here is CASSKGTGLTEAFF. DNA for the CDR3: TGTGCCAGCAGCAAGGGGACAGGGTTGACTGAAGCTTTCTTT.

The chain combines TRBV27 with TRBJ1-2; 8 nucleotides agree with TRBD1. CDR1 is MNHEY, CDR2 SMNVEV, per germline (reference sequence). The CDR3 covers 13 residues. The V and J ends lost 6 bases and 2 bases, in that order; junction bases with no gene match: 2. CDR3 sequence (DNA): TGTGCCAGCAGCCGACAGGGGAACTATGGCTACACCTTC. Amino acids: CASSRQGNYGYTF.

The CDR3, as DNA: TGTGCCAGTAATTCCGCTTGGACAGGGGGCGAAAAACTGTTTTTT. Amino acid sequence: CASNSAWTGGEKLFF. The J gene is TRBJ1-4, the V gene TRBV19, with TRBD1 identical over 11 bases. This CDR3 has 15 amino acids. V lost 7 bases and J lost 8; bases outside the gene matches: 9. CDR1 LNHDA and CDR2 SQIVND come from the germline V gene (reference sequence).

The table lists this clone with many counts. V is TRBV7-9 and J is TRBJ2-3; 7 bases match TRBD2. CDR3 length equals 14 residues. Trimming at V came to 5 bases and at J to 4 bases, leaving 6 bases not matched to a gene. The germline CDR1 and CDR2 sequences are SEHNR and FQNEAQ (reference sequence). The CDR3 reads CASSIRAGADTQYF. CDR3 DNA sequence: TGTGCCAGCAGCATCAGGGCGGGGGCAGATACGCAGTATTTT.

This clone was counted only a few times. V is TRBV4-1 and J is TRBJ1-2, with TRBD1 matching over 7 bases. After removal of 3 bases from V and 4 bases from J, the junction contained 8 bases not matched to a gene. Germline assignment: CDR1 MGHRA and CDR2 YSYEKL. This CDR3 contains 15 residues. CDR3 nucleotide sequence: TGCGCCAGCAGCCAGAGGCCTTGGGACAGCTATGGCTACACCTTC. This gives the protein CASSQRPWDSYGYTF.

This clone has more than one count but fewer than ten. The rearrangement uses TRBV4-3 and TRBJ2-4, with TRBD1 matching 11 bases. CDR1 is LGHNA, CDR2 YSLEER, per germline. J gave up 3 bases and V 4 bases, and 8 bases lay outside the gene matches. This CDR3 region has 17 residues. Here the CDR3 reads CASSRAPGQGGKNIQYF. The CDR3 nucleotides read TGCGCCAGCAGCCGAGCTCCGGGACAGGGGGGCAAAAACATTCAGTACTTC.

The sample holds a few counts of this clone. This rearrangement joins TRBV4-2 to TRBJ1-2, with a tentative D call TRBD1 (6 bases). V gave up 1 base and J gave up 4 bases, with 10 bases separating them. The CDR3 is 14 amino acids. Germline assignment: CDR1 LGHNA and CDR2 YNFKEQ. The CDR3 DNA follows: TGTGCCAGCAGCCAAGGGGAGGGGGGCTATGGCTACACCTTC. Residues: CASSQGEGGYGYTF.

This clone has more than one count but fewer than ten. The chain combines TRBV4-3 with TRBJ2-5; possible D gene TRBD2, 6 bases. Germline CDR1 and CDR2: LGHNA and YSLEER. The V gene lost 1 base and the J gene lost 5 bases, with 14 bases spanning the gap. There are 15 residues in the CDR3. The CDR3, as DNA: TGCGCCAGCAGCCAAGCCTTACAGGAGGGGGAGACCCAGTACTTC. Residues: CASSQALQEGETQYF.

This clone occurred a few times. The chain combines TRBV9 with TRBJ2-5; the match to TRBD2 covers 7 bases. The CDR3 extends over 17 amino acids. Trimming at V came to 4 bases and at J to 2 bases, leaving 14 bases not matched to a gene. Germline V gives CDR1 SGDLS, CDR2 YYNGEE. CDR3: CASSPSLGGGRQETQYF. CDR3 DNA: TGTGCCAGCAGCCCGAGTTTGGGCGGGGGACGTCAAGAGACCCAGTACTTC.

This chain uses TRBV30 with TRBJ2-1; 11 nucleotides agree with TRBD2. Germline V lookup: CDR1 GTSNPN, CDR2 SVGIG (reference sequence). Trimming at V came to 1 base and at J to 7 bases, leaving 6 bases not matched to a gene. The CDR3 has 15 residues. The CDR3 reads CAWSAASGGPNEQFF. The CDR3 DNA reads TGTGCCTGGAGTGCCGCTAGCGGGGGGCCGAATGAGCAGTTCTTC.

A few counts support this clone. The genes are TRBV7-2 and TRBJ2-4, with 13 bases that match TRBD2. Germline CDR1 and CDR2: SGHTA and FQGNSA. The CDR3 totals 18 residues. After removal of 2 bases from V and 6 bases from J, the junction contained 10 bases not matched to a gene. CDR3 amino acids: CASSLTRRTSGGGNIQYF. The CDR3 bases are TGTGCCAGCAGCTTAACCAGGCGGACTAGCGGGGGCGGAAACATTCAGTACTTC.

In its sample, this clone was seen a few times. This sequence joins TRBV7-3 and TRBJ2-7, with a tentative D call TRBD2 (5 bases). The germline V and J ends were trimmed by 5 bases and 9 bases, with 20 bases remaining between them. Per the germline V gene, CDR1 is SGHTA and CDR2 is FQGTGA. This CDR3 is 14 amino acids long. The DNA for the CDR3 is TGTGCCAGCAGCCCACGAGAGAGGGTGTCAGTGCAGTACTTC. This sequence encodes CASSPRERVSVQYF.

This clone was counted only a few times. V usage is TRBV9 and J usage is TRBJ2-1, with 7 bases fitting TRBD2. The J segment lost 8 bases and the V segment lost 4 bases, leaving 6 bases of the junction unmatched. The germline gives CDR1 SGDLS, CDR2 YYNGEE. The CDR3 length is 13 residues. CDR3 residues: CASSLRLADEQFF. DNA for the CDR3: TGTGCCAGCAGCTTACGACTAGCAGATGAGCAGTTCTTC.

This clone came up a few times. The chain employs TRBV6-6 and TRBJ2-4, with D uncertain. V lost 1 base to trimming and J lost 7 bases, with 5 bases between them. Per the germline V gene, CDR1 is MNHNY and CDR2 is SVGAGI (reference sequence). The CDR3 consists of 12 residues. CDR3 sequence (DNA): TGTGCCAGCAGTTACTTGAGGAACATTCAGTACTTC. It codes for CASSYLRNIQYF.

The CDR3 reads CAWSLGPVGEAFF. The CDR3 nucleotides read TGTGCCTGGAGTTTGGGCCCTGTCGGTGAAGCTTTCTTT. This rearrangement joins TRBV30 to TRBJ1-1; D gene uncertain. The CDR3 spans 13 residues. Germline loops: CDR1 GTSNPN, CDR2 SVGIG (reference sequence). V lost 2 bases and J lost 7, with 14 bases in between.

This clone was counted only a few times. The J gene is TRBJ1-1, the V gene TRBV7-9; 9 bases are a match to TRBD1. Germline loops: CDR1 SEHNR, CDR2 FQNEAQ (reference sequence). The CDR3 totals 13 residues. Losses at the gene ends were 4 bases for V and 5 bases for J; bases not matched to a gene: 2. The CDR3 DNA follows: TGTGCCAGCAGCTGGGACAGGGAAACTGAAGCTTTCTTT. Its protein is CASSWDRETEAFF.

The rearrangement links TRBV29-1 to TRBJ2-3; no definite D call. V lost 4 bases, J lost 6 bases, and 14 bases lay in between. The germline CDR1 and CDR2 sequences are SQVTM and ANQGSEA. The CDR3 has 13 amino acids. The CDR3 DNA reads TGCAGCGTTGGGAACAGACCTCCCGATACGCAGTATTTT. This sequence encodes CSVGNRPPDTQYF.

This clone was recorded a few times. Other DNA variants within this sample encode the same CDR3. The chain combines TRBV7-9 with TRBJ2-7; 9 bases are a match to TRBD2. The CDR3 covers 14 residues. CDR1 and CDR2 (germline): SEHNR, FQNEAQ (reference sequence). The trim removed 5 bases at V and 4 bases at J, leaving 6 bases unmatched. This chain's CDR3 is CASSLTSGAYEQYF. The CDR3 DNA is TGTGCCAGCAGCCTGACTAGCGGAGCTTACGAGCAGTACTTC.

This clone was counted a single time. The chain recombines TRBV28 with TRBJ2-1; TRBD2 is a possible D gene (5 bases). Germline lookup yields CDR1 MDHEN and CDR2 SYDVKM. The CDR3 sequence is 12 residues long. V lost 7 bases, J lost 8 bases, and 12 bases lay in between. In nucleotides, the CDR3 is TGTGCCAGCATGCTAGCATCCTATGAGCAGTTCTTC. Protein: CASMLASYEQFF.

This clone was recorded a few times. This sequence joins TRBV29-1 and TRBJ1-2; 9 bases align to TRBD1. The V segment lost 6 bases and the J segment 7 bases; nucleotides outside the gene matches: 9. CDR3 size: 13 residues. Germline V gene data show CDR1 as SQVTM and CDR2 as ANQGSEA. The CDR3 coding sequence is TGCAGCGTGTCGACAGGGGGATCAAGTGGCTACACCTTC. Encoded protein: CSVSTGGSSGYTF.

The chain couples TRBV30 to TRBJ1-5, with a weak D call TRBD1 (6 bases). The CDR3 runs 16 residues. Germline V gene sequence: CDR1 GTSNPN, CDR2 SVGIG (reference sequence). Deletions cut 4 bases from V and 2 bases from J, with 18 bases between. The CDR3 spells CAWTQVGGGGNQPQHF. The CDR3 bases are TGTGCCTGGACTCAAGTAGGAGGGGGGGGCAATCAGCCCCAGCATTTT.

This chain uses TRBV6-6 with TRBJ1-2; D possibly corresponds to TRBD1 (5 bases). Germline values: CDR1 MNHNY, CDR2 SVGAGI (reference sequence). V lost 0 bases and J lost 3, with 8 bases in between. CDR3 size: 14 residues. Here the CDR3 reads CASSYSGADYGYTF. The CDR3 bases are TGTGCCAGCAGTTACTCAGGGGCGGACTATGGCTACACCTTC.

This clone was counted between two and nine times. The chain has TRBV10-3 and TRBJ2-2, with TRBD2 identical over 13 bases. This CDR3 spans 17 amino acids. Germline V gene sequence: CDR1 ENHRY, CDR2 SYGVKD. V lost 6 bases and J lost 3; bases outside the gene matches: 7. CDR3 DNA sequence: TGTGCCATCAGCGGACTAGCGGGAGCTTCAGACACCGGGGAGCTGTTTTTT. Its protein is CAISGLAGASDTGELFF.

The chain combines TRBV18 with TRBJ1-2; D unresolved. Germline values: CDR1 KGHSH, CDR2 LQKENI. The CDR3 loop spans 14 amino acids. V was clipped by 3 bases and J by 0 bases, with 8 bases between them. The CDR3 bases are TGTGCCAGCTCACCGACACCTACTAACTATGGCTACACCTTC. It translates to CASSPTPTNYGYTF.

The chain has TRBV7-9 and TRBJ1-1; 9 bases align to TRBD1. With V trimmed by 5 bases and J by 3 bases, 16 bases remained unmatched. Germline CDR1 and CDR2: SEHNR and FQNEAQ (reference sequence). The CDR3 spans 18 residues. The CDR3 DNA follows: TGTGCCAGCAGCCCCCAGGGACAGGGAGGCGGGTTGGACACTGAAGCTTTCTTT. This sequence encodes CASSPQGQGGGLDTEAFF.

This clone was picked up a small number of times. The CDR3 protein is CATGWGRDFDEQFF. The CDR3 nucleotides are TGTGCCACCGGGTGGGGGCGAGATTTCGATGAGCAGTTCTTC. The chain links TRBV19 to TRBJ2-1, with a tentative D call TRBD1 (6 bases). Trimming removed 10 bases from V and 8 bases from J, with 21 bases in between. The CDR3 length is 14 residues. CDR1 and CDR2 from the germline V gene are LNHDA and SQIVND (reference sequence).

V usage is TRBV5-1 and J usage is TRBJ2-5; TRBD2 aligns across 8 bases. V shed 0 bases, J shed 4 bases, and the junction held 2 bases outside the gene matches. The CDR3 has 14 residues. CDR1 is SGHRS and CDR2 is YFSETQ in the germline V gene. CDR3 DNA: TGCGCCAGCAGCTTGGGTGCGGGAGGAGAGACCCAGTACTTC. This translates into CASSLGAGGETQYF.